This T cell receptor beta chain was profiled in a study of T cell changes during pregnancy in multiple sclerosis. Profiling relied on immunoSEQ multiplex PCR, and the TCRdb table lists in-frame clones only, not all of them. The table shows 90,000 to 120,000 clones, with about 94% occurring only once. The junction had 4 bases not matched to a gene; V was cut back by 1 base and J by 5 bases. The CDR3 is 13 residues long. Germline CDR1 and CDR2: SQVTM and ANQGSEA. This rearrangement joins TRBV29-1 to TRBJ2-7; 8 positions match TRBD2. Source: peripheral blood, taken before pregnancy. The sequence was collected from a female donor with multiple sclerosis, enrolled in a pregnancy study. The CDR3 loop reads CSVEAGGRHEQYF. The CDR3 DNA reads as TGCAGCGTTGAAGCGGGAGGGCGACACGAGCAGTACTTC.